This T cell receptor (beta chain) was identified in a study of Graves' ophthalmopathy and Graves' hyperthyroidism. As the template, RNA transcripts were used to amplify TCR beta CDR3 regions. An initial RT-PCR round employing HTBI primers preceded a second-round multiplex PCR. TCRdb re-called the multiplex PCR reads with MiXCR, one entry per CDR3 protein. The sample has more than 550,000 distinct CDR3 sequences, just over 40% seen once. Germline CDR1 reads SGDLS; CDR2 reads YYNGEE. V lost 0 bases, J lost 7 bases, and 6 bases stayed unmatched. The CDR3 loop spans 15 amino acids. The chain couples TRBV9 to TRBJ2-5; 10 bases are shared with TRBD1. Sequences were obtained from peripheral blood. The sequence derives from an adult man with Graves' ophthalmopathy. The CDR3, as DNA: TGTGCCAGCAGCGTAGGACAGGGGGCGGGGGGGACCCAGTACTTC. Its translation: CASSVGQGAGGTQYF.